Listed below are T cell receptor beta chains from one sample, sequenced in a study of blood T cell repertoires in COVID-19. Generated by immunoSEQ multiplex PCR, the TCRdb table keeps only in-frame clones and is missing some. Counted here are about 120,000 clones, 85% to 90% occurring once; the ten biggest clones make up 3.8%. The sequencing sample was made of peripheral blood. These receptors were collected from a woman between 55 and 75 years old with COVID-19, enrolled during active disease. CDR3s leave out the opening cysteine and the closing phenylalanine or tryptophan.

j_gene | v_gene | CDR3aa
TRBJ2-7 | TRBV19 | ASSSWQNSYEQY
TRBJ2-1 | TRBV10-3 | AIRPGQPDNEQF
TRBJ1-4 | TRBV4-1 | ASSRGTGPNEKLF
TRBJ2-5 | TRBV11-3 | ASSLGTSGDEETQY
TRBJ2-3 | TRBV2 | ASSLGGSTDTQY
TRBJ2-2 | TRBV7-9 | ASRRDRAITGELF
TRBJ1-6 | TRBV7-3 | ASSLMGRGLRSPLH
TRBJ1-2 | TRBV2 | ASTGNGYGYT
TRBJ1-1 | TRBV11-1 | ASSLGPASEAF
TRBJ1-2 | TRBV5-1 | ASSLAPTGVPYGYT
TRBJ1-2 | TRBV6-6 | ASSYLGGYGYT
TRBJ1-4 | TRBV10-3 | AISEQTEKLF
TRBJ1-1 | TRBV5-1 | ASSLASTGWNTEAF
TRBJ2-7 | TRBV3-1/TRBV3-2 | ASSRFAIGGGPTYEQY
TRBJ1-2 | TRBV6-6 | ASSLGVSNYGYT
TRBJ1-1 | TRBV18 | ASSRTVNTEAF
TRBJ1-1 | TRBV7-2 | ASSSTGDGNSEAF
TRBJ1-6 | TRBV18 | ASSPTGAGENSPLH
TRBJ1-1 | TRBV7-3 | ASSNRTGGTEAF
TRBJ2-5 | TRBV6-2/TRBV6-3 | ASSYSREETQY
TRBJ1-1 | TRBV6-1 | ASSLGVLMNTEAF
TRBJ1-1 | TRBV14 | ASSQDWNQRAF
TRBJ2-3 | TRBV29-1 | SVEAPGTNTQY
TRBJ2-7 | TRBV6-1 | ASSEVGGAHEQY
TRBJ2-7 | TRBV6-5 | ASSYSSGRSGEQY
TRBJ2-7 | TRBV18 | ASSPRQGHEQY
TRBJ1-1 | TRBV5-6 | ASSLVGTGGWTEAF
TRBJ1-1 | TRBV2 | ASITGFINTEAF
TRBJ1-2 | TRBV5-1 | ASSLAWTGEGYT
TRBJ2-7 | TRBV19 | ASSLGSPYEQY
TRBJ1-1 | TRBV6-2/TRBV6-3 | ASSSSRGRGSTEAF
TRBJ2-7 | TRBV7-8 | ASSLVPTGVYEQY
TRBJ2-2 | TRBV7-9 | ASSSRGYGNTGELF
TRBJ2-1 | TRBV15 | ATSRGASEPVSQF
TRBJ2-3 | TRBV6-4 | ASKRFGLAGERDTQY
TRBJ1-4 | TRBV5-1 | ASSNEGRTSHEKLF
TRBJ1-1 | TRBV19 | ASSIGRASTEAF
TRBJ1-5 | TRBV2 | ASSLRGAIQPQH
TRBJ1-4 | TRBV19 | ASSPKTTNEKLF
TRBJ1-5 | TRBV27 | ASSPGYRDQPQH
TRBJ2-1 | TRBV29-1 | SVDHSNEQF